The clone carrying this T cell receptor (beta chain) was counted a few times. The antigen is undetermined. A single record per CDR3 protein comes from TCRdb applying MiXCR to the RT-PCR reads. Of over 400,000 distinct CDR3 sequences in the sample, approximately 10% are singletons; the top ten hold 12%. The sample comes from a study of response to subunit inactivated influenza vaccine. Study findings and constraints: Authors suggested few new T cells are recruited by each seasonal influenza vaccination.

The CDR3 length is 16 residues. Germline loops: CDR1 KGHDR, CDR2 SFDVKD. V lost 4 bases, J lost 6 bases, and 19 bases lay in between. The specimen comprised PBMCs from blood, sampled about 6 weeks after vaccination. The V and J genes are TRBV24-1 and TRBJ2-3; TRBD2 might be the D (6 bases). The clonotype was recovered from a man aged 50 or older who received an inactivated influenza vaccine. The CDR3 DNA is TGTGCCACCAGTGAATCCGGGACTGCAGGGTCGGATACGCAGTATTTT. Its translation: CATSESGTAGSDTQYF.